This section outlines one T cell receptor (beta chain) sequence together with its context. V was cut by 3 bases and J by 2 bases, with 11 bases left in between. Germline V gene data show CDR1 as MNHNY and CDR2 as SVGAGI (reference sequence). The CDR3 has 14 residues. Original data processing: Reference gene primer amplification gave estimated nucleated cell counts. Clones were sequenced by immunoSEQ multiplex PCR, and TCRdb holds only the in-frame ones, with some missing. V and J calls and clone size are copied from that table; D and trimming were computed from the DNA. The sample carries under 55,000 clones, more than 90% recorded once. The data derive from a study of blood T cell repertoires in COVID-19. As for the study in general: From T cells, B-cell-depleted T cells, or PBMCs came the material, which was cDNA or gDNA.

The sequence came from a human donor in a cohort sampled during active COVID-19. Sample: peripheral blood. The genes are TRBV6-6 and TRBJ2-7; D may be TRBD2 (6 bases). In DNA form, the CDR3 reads TGTGCCAGCAGTTATGGGGGGATCACCTACGAGCAGTACGTC. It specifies CASSYGGITYEQYV.